The entry below gives a single TCR beta chain sequence along with its context. No antigen is known for it. Per-base qualities were not stored, and no clone one base away is much larger. Collaborating institutions collected whole blood in K2EDTA tubes following their own protocols. For TCRbeta analysis, collaborators shipped samples in one of three forms: frozen whole blood, isolated PBMCs, or DNA extracted from either of those sample types. This specimen comes from a study of blood T cell repertoires in COVID-19 (TCRdb year 2020). In the study overall: Collaborator samples came from the United States, Italy and Spain and covered acute and convalescent phases of COVID-19. The samples were drawn from two sources: the first 160 participants of the ongoing ImmuneRACE study, and approximately 1,300 subjects contributed by 6 global collaborators. A freely available public database, intended as a resource for researchers studying the immune response to SARS-CoV-2, is where the repertoires were released. Nearly every sample came with metadata listing a de-identified subject ID, COVID-19 status, age in years and sex. The material from the prospective study consisted of cDNA or gDNA derived from T cells, B-cell-depleted T cells, or PBMCs. HLA class I and class II types, where available, came from metadata supplied by the sample provider rather than from assay-based typing. The dataset comprised deeply sampled blood TCRbeta repertoires from subjects exposed to, actively infected with, or recovered from COVID-19.

TCRbeta CDR3 regions were amplified from genomic DNA by means of the immunoSEQ Assay, a bias-controlled multiplex PCR. Regarding the original processing steps: The number of nucleated cells in each sample was estimated from the amplification of reference gene primers within the assay. To quantify the absolute abundance of each unique TCRbeta CDR3 rearrangement, sequence reads were collapsed and filtered. For each sample, productive Simpson clonality was calculated as the square root of Simpson's diversity index across productive rearrangements. TCRdb obtained this table from immuneACCESS and retained in-frame rearrangements with V and J assigned. These tables miss some clones; where compared with another copy, unresolved V genes account for less than half of the shortfall, and the remainder is unexplained. D and trimming were read from the DNA, whereas the V and J calls and clone size are those reported in that table. The sample yields approximately 300,000 clones; 80% to 90% were counted once. The ten biggest clones cover approximately 4% of the sample.

The paper's findings and limits, for the study overall: Clinical and demographic metadata were provided uncurated, with the amount varying by source and participant.

The V and J ends are trimmed by 4 bases and 7 bases, leaving 16 bases between them. Reading the germline V gene (reference sequence) gives CDR1 LNHDA and CDR2 SQIVND. Inclusive of the bounding cysteine and phenylalanine, the CDR3 is 14 residues long. Only CDR3 DNA is held: 42 bases, read in frame from base 1. The sequence was obtained from a woman aged 40 to 50 with acute or convalescent COVID-19. The V and J genes are TRBV19 and TRBJ1-2; TRBD1 could be the D gene, as 5 bases match. The sample comprised peripheral blood. CDR3 reads: CASSRDISRAGYTF. The nucleotide sequence reads as follows: TGTGCCAGTAGTAGAGATATCAGCAGGGCTGGCTACACCTTC. The full variable domain, completed from the reference TRBV19 and TRBJ1-2 proteins outside the CDR3, reads DGGITQSPKYLFRKEGQNVTLSCEQNLNHDAMYWYRQDPGQGLRLIYYSQIVNDFQKGDIAEGYSVSREKKESFPLTVTSAQKNPTAFYLCASSRDISRAGYTFGSGTRLTVV.